This T cell receptor (beta chain) was found in a study of beta chain features in type 1 diabetes (dated by TCRdb to 2016 to 2019). Looking at the study overall: Mean age, gender distribution, total cell number and subset yield were not different between patients and healthy donors. Regulatory and stem cell-like memory subsets were isolated from only 8 patients and roughly eight healthy donors, whereas naive and central memory subsets came from all 28 donors. Across all samples, about 110 million sorted cells were examined, and cell number per subset correlated strongly with RNA yield. In the study, TCRB repertoires of sorted circulating CD4+ T cell subsets from recently diagnosed type 1 diabetes patients were compared with those of matched healthy donors. Study-wide conclusions, independent of this receptor: Because small numbers of individuals were included in the HLA sub-analyses, any influence of HLA type on TCRB rearrangement was left unresolved. Fewer insertions and more nucleotide deletions at VDJ recombination sites were observed in patients with type 1 diabetes, implying thymic rearrangement abnormalities. A moderate but significant shortening of TCRB CDR3 length was observed in type 1 diabetes patients in all four CD4+ subsets. Naive, central memory and regulatory TCRB repertoires appeared more similar among patients than among healthy donors. Because cDNA was sequenced instead of genomic DNA, highly expressing activated cells could be over-represented, though the groups showed no difference in activation or CD3 levels. Shorter templates might have been favored by PCR, but patient and control samples were amplified and corrected together, so both groups would have been affected equally by any skew.

On this clone: The antigen it binds to is not known. Base quality data are lacking; no much larger clone is found one base away.

A single peripheral blood draw of around 100 mL on average was collected from each donor into heparinised tubes. A BD FACSAria II was used to sort naive, central memory, regulatory and stem cell-like memory CD4+ T cells with a panel that included CD45RO, CCR7, CD25, CD127, CD95 and CD27. Purity was above 95% for every sorted population. PBMCs were isolated right away by Lymphoprep density gradient centrifugation and were stained directly, without culture. Samples were stained and sorted in pairs, with one healthy donor and one patient per experiment, so that batch effects were minimized. The High Capacity cDNA Reverse Transcription Kit was used to reverse transcribe all of the isolated RNA, meaning that expressed TCRB transcripts were what got sequenced. Deep immunoSEQ sequencing was applied to naive, central memory and regulatory T cell samples, giving an average of roughly 3.5 million total reads per sample. Sorted cells were lysed in RLT buffer and RNA was extracted with DNase-treated RNeasy Micro or Mini kits, depending on cell number. To prevent cross-contamination, each cell subset was processed individually, whereas patient and healthy donor samples were processed jointly. The immunoSEQ multiplex PCR was used to amplify TCRB sequences from cDNA, yielding 87-bp fragments that span the CDR3 region. Sequencing of the amplicons was done on the Illumina HiSeq platform. In the authors' own workflow: PCR bias was corrected computationally using synthetic template baselines, and reads within Hamming distance 2 were collapsed, with unmergeable singletons discarded. Reads were aligned against IMGT so that V, D and J genes, CDR3 length and insertions or deletions at six rearrangement sites could be assigned. Within each subset, clonotype counts were normalized to sorted cell number, and only after that were true diversity and Gini coefficients computed with the tcR R package. The overlap coefficient, calculated on TCRB nucleotide sequences, was used to quantify repertoire sharing. TCRdb mirrors the immuneACCESS table, restricted to in-frame sequences. Some clones are absent from its copies; in checked studies, under half trace to an unresolved V gene, and the reason for the others is unknown. The D gene and trimming were derived from the DNA, and the V and J assignments and clone size from that table. The sample table holds 200,000 to 250,000 clones, of which roughly 11% were seen once. 1% to 1.5% of the sample rests with the top ten.

This TCR was sampled from a man between 18 and 29 years old in good health. Sequencing was performed on central memory CD4+ T cells from blood.

The CDR3 in this case is CATVEPPGELFF. The nucleotides are TGTGCCACCGTAGAGCCGCCCGGGGAGCTGTTTTTT. The rearrangement joined TRBV2 to TRBJ2-2; too little of a D gene remains to name it. V loses 10 bases of germline sequence and J loses 6 bases, and the interval between the two ends is 12 bases. CDR1 SNHLY and CDR2 FYNNEI are derived from the germline V gene. Measured from the cysteine to the phenylalanine, the CDR3 is 12 residues long. Solely the CDR3 DNA is kept, with 36 bases framed from the first base.